This TCR beta chain appears in the sequencing data of a study of OX40 agonist ivuxolimab in advanced cancers. Study-wide background: Ivuxolimab, an antibody acting as an agonist of OX40 (CD134), was used to treat patients.

This clone was detected only once. The CDR3 is 14 residues long. Germline V lookup: CDR1 SGHAT, CDR2 FQNNGV. Unmatched junction bases numbered 6, after V lost 5 bases and J lost 5 bases. The method was immunoSEQ multiplex PCR; TCRdb's version includes in-frame clones alone and lacks a portion of them. This sample carries 35,000 to 45,000 clones, about 74% of them seen once, and the ten largest clones take approximately 12%. The clonotype comes from an adult with an advanced solid tumor such as melanoma, head and neck, liver or kidney cancer. Sample: CD4+ or CD8+ T cells sorted from blood, taken in a trial of the OX40 agonist ivuxolimab. The chain uses TRBV11-2 and TRBJ2-7; 10 nucleotides align to TRBD1. The CDR3 nucleotides are TGTGCCAGCAGCACCGGGACAGGGGCGGACGAGCAGTACTTC. Translation: CASSTGTGADEQYF.